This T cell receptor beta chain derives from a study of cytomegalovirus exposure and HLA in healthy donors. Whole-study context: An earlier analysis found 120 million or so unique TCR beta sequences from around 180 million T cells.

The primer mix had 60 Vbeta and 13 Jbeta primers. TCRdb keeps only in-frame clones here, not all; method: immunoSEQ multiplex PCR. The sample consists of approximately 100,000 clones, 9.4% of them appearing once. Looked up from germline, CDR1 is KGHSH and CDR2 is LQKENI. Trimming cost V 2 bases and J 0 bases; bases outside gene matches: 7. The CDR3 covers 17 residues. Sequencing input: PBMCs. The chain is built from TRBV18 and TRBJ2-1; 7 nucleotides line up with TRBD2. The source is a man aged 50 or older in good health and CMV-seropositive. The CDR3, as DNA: TGTGCCAGCTCACCAGGGAGGGGCTGGAGCTCCTACAATGAGCAGTTCTTC. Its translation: CASSPGRGWSSYNEQFF. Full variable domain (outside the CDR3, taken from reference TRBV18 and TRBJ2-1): NAGVMQNPRHLVRRRGQEARLRCSPMKGHSHVYWYRQLPEEGLKFMVYLQKENIIDESGMPKERFSAEFPKEGPSILRIQQVVRGDSAAYFCASSPGRGWSSYNEQFFGPGTRLTVL.